The 26 T cell receptor beta chains reported below all come from one sample, sequenced in a study of blood T cell repertoires in COVID-19. Profiled with immunoSEQ multiplex PCR; TCRdb holds only in-frame clones, not every one. The sample includes tens of thousands of clones, over 65% seen only once; the top ten take 35%. The source material was peripheral blood. The receptor set was obtained from a woman in her seventies with acute or convalescent COVID-19.

The rearrangement uses TRBV28 and TRBJ1-1; D is perhaps TRBD1 (5 bases). Germline-derived CDR1 and CDR2 are MDHEN and SYDVKM. The CDR3 spans 16 residues. Trimming took off 6 bases at V and 1 base at J, with 18 bases between the two ends. The CDR3: CASSPPGQGGNTEAFF. The CDR3 DNA reads TGTGCCAGCAGCCCTCCGGGGCAGGGAGGGAACACTGAAGCTTTCTTT.

The rearrangement uses TRBV5-1 and TRBJ2-1, with TRBD2 matching over 9 bases. V lost 4 bases and J lost 8; bases outside the gene matches: 10. The CDR3 totals 15 residues. Per the germline V gene, CDR1 is SGHRS and CDR2 is YFSETQ. The CDR3 region has the DNA TGCGCCAGCAGCGCGGGGCGGGAGGGCCTGGATGAGCAGTTCTTC. It yields the protein CASSAGREGLDEQFF.

CDR3 DNA sequence: TGTGCCAGCAGCCCCGGGGACAGGAGCCTCGAGACCCAGTACTTC. As protein: CASSPGDRSLETQYF. J is TRBJ2-5 and V is TRBV7-8, with 8 bases aligning to TRBD1. This CDR3 comprises 15 residues. Germline CDR1 is SGHVS and CDR2 is FQNEAQ. J gave up 5 bases and V 5 bases, and 10 bases lay outside the gene matches.

This sequence joins TRBV5-1 and TRBJ2-2; 8 bases map to TRBD2. V dropped 0 bases and J dropped 7; count of bases not matched to a gene: 8. This CDR3 region has 16 residues. Germline CDR1 reads SGHRS; CDR2 reads YFSETQ. CDR3 sequence (DNA): TGCGCCAGCAGCTTGGCCGTCCGGGAGGGGGACGGGGAGCTGTTTTTT. This sequence encodes CASSLAVREGDGELFF. Based on the CDR3 plus reference TRBV5-1 and TRBJ2-2, the full variable domain is KAGVTQTPRYLIKTRGQQVTLSCSPISGHRSVSWYQQTPGQGLQFLFEYFSETQRNKGNFPGRFSGRQFSNSRSEMNVSTLELGDSALYLCASSLAVREGDGELFFGEGSRLTVL.

This chain uses TRBV6-6 with TRBJ2-1; the D gene is possibly TRBD2 (6 bases). Germline V lookup: CDR1 MNHNY, CDR2 SVGAGI (reference sequence). The CDR3 totals 16 residues. Trimming left V 0 bases short and J 6 bases short, with 15 bases between. CDR3 in DNA: TGTGCCAGCAGTTACTCGACGCCAAGGGGAGGCAATGAGCAGTTCTTC. Protein sequence: CASSYSTPRGGNEQFF.

In DNA, the CDR3 is TGCGCCAGCAGCCAAGGGTTCGGATTCGGGGATTCTCGCACAGATACGCAGTATTTT. Amino acid sequence: CASSQGFGFGDSRTDTQYF. The rearrangement links TRBV4-3 to TRBJ2-3; D is possibly TRBD2 (5 bases). This CDR3 comprises 19 residues. Trimming pared 1 base from V and 1 base from J, leaving 21 bases between. CDR1 is LGHNA and CDR2 is YSLEER in the germline V gene.

The count of this clone is one. This rearrangement joins TRBV4-1 to TRBJ2-7; D perhaps matches TRBD2 (6 bases). The V gene's germline CDR1 is MGHRA and CDR2 YSYEKL. Trimming left V 4 bases short and J 2 bases short, with 12 bases between. The CDR3 contains 14 residues. The CDR3 DNA sequence: TGCGCCAGCAGCCCGGGGGAACCCACCTACGAGCAGTACTTC. Protein product: CASSPGEPTYEQYF.

The CDR3 DNA reads TGTGCCAGCAGCTTAACTTCGGGGGGGAACACTGAAGCTTTCTTT. This codes for CASSLTSGGNTEAFF. V and J are TRBV11-3 and TRBJ1-1; TRBD1 might be the D (5 bases). V was trimmed by 2 bases and J by 1 base, leaving 11 bases between them. This CDR3 has 15 amino acids. From germline, CDR1 is SGHNT and CDR2 YENEEA.

The rearrangement uses TRBV19 and TRBJ1-1; 9 bases fit TRBD1. Germline V gene sequence: CDR1 LNHDA, CDR2 SQIVND (reference sequence). This CDR3 is built from 15 residues. The trim removed 6 bases at V and 5 bases at J, leaving 10 bases unmatched. CDR3 sequence reads: CASSPHRGRRTEAFF. In DNA, the CDR3 is TGTGCCAGTAGCCCACACAGGGGGCGGCGGACTGAAGCTTTCTTT.

J is TRBJ2-3 and V is TRBV28; 10 positions agree with TRBD1. J lost 2 bases, V lost 4 bases, and 6 bases had no gene match. This CDR3 is built from 16 residues. Germline V gene data show CDR1 as MDHEN and CDR2 as SYDVKM. The CDR3 protein is CASSSQDRGSTDTQYF. The CDR3, as DNA: TGTGCCAGCAGTTCCCAGGACAGGGGGTCCACAGATACGCAGTATTTT.

This sequence joins TRBV4-1 and TRBJ1-2, with 8 bases identical to TRBD1. The junction had 14 bases not matched to a gene; V was cut back by 3 bases and J by 8 bases. Per germline, CDR1 MGHRA and CDR2 YSYEKL. CDR3 size: 16 residues. The CDR3 is CASSQATIDRGKGYTF. DNA for the CDR3: TGCGCCAGCAGCCAGGCTACCATCGACAGGGGAAAGGGCTACACCTTC.

The chain employs TRBV2 and TRBJ2-4, with D perhaps TRBD1 (6 bases). The CDR3 covers 12 residues. The germline CDR1 and CDR2 sequences are SNHLY and FYNNEI. The ends were cut back, 6 bases at V and 12 bases at J, with 15 bases in the middle. This CDR3 is CASRTGRDTQYF. CDR3 in DNA: TGTGCCAGCAGGACAGGACGGGATACTCAGTACTTC.

This rearrangement joins TRBV29-1 to TRBJ1-2; 7 bases map to TRBD1. The CDR3 length is 10 residues. The germline CDR1 and CDR2 sequences are SQVTM and ANQGSEA. V was pared by 3 bases and J by 14 bases, with 6 bases of the junction left unmatched. CDR3 protein: CSVDRQGETF. CDR3 DNA: TGCAGCGTTGATCGGCAGGGGGAGACCTTC.

The chain recombines TRBV19 with TRBJ1-2, with D possibly TRBD1 on 6 matching bases. Germline V gives CDR1 LNHDA, CDR2 SQIVND (reference sequence). V was cut by 6 bases and J by 4 bases, with 12 bases left in between. The CDR3 is made up of 13 amino acids. In DNA, the CDR3 is TGTGCCAGTAGCTTTACAGGGACCTATGGCTACACCTTC. The encoded protein is CASSFTGTYGYTF.

A few counts support this clone. This rearrangement joins TRBV7-7 to TRBJ2-1; 9 bases agree with TRBD2. CDR1 is SSHAT and CDR2 is FNYEAQ in the germline V gene (reference sequence). Losses at the gene ends were 3 bases for V and 0 bases for J; bases not matched to a gene: 0. The CDR3 has 15 residues. The CDR3 DNA reads as TGTGCCAGCAGCTTTAGCGGGAGCTCCTACAATGAGCAGTTCTTC. Translating gives CASSFSGSSYNEQFF.

The V call is TRBV11-1, the J call TRBJ2-1; TRBD2 aligns across 10 bases. The CDR3 is 14 amino acids. The germline gives CDR1 SGHAT, CDR2 FQDESV (reference sequence). Trimming removed 5 bases from V and 7 bases from J; junction bases left unmatched: 5. CDR3 protein: CASSAGLANNEQFF. CDR3 bases: TGTGCCAGCAGCGCGGGACTAGCGAATAATGAGCAGTTCTTC.

This clone was observed many times. This rearrangement joins TRBV5-6 to TRBJ1-4; D may be TRBD1 (5 bases). CDR3 length: 17 amino acids. V was cut by 1 base and J by 0 bases, with 13 bases left in between. Germline V gene data show CDR1 as SGHDT and CDR2 as YYEEEE. The CDR3 sequence: CASSLLGDSATNEKLFF. CDR3 in DNA: TGTGCCAGCAGCTTGTTAGGGGACTCTGCAACTAATGAAAAACTGTTTTTT.

The rearrangement joins TRBV6-6 to TRBJ2-1; the match to TRBD2 covers 10 bases. The CDR3 is 15 residues long. Germline CDR1 reads MNHNY; CDR2 reads SVGAGI (reference sequence). After removal of 5 bases from V and 10 bases from J, the junction contained 11 bases not matched to a gene. This CDR3 is CASSHLAGVTEEQFF. Here the CDR3 DNA reads TGTGCCAGCAGTCACCTAGCGGGGGTGACCGAGGAGCAGTTCTTC.

This chain connects TRBV9 to TRBJ2-7; maybe TRBD1 (6 bases). Trimming took 2 bases from V and 13 from J, leaving 19 bases between them. The CDR3 is made up of 13 amino acids. Germline CDR1 reads SGDLS; CDR2 reads YYNGEE. The CDR3, as DNA: TGTGCCAGCAGCGTGGGGGCAGAGGATAGGCAATACTTC. Translating gives CASSVGAEDRQYF. Looking up the rest from reference TRBV9 and TRBJ2-7 gives the full variable domain: DSGVTQTPKHLITATGQRVTLRCSPRSGDLSVYWYQQSLDQGLQFLIQYYNGEERAKGNILERFSAQQFPDLHSELNLSSLELGDSALYFCASSVGAEDRQYFGPGTRLTVT.

The chain combines TRBV4-2 with TRBJ2-7; the match to TRBD2 covers 10 bases. V was clipped by 1 base and J by 1 base; unmatched bases: 7. Germline CDR1 and CDR2: LGHNA and YNFKEQ. CDR3 size: 17 residues. The CDR3 nucleotides read TGTGCCAGCAGCCAAGGTGCCTCTAGCGGGAGTTCCTACGAGCAGTACTTC. This codes for CASSQGASSGSSYEQYF.

The rearrangement uses TRBV19 and TRBJ2-1, with 8 bases lining up with TRBD1. Germline CDR1 LNHDA, CDR2 SQIVND (reference sequence). The CDR3 is 17 amino acids. The trim removed 7 bases at V and 7 bases at J, leaving 18 bases unmatched. CDR3 DNA: TGTGCCAGTACTAAGACCCAAACAGGGGGAAGAAGGAATGAGCAGTTCTTC. Protein sequence: CASTKTQTGGRRNEQFF.

This chain links TRBV7-2 with TRBJ1-5, with no clear D. Germline values: CDR1 SGHTA, CDR2 FQGNSA. V lost 5 bases and J lost 6, with 14 bases in between. CDR3 length: 14 residues. The CDR3 coding sequence is TGTGCCAGCAGCGACGGACTCCTAGGTCAGCCCCAGCATTTT. It encodes CASSDGLLGQPQHF.

J is TRBJ2-2 and V is TRBV5-1; maybe TRBD2 (6 bases). This CDR3 has 15 amino acids. Germline CDR1 reads SGHRS; CDR2 reads YFSETQ. Trimming removed 5 bases at V and 1 base at J, with 12 bases between. CDR3 coding DNA: TGCGCCAGCAGGGGGGACTTCTTGAACACCGGGGAGCTGTTTTTT. This translates into CASRGDFLNTGELFF. Full variable domain (remainder filled in from reference TRBV5-1 and TRBJ2-2): KAGVTQTPRYLIKTRGQQVTLSCSPISGHRSVSWYQQTPGQGLQFLFEYFSETQRNKGNFPGRFSGRQFSNSRSEMNVSTLELGDSALYLCASRGDFLNTGELFFGEGSRLTVL.

The V call is TRBV11-2, the J call TRBJ2-4, with D tentatively TRBD2 (5 bases). Germline V lookup: CDR1 SGHAT, CDR2 FQNNGV. The CDR3 covers 12 residues. Trimming removed 5 bases from V and 7 bases from J, with 9 bases in between. This CDR3 reads CASSPGVNIQYF. The CDR3 nucleotides are TGTGCCAGCAGCCCCGGGGTGAACATTCAGTACTTC.

The gene calls are TRBV24-1 and TRBJ2-3, with D unclear. Looked up from germline, CDR1 is KGHDR and CDR2 is SFDVKD. With 3 bases removed from V and 2 bases from J, the gap between germline ends came to 5 bases. The CDR3 extends over 13 amino acids. The CDR3 coding sequence is TGTGCCACCAGTGATCAGTACACAGATACGCAGTATTTT. It translates to CATSDQYTDTQYF.

The chain employs TRBV19 and TRBJ2-4, with D possibly TRBD1 on 6 matching bases. The length of the CDR3 is 15 residues. The V gene's germline CDR1 is LNHDA and CDR2 SQIVND (reference sequence). V lost 4 bases, J lost 0 bases, and 10 bases lay in between. The DNA of the CDR3 is TGTGCCAGTAGTAACCGGACAGCAGCCAAAAACATTCAGTACTTC. As protein: CASSNRTAAKNIQYF. The full variable domain, with the rest looked up from reference TRBV19 and TRBJ2-4, is DGGITQSPKYLFRKEGQNVTLSCEQNLNHDAMYWYRQDPGQGLRLIYYSQIVNDFQKGDIAEGYSVSREKKESFPLTVTSAQKNPTAFYLCASSNRTAAKNIQYFGAGTRLSVL.